These T cell receptor beta chains were read from a single sample in a study of metastatic and nonmetastatic thyroid tumors. With MiXCR, TCRdb reprocessed the PCR reads. The table lists tens of thousands of clones, more than 20% of them singletons. The sequenced sample was blood. These receptors were taken from a male donor with papillary thyroid cancer or a benign thyroid nodule (not recorded which). Some clones in this sample may be carry-over from other donors' samples. CDR3s include the opening cysteine and the closing phenylalanine or tryptophan. D genes are given only for firm matches. Where a row states a size, it is once, few, many or the class of an expanded clone; other rows omit it.

d_call j_call clone_size v_call cdr3_aa cdr3_nt
TRBD2 TRBJ2-3 NA TRBV4-2 CASSRVLAGGGLTDTQYF TGTGCCAGCAGCAGAGTACTAGCGGGAGGCGGTCTCACAGATACTCAGTATTTT
TRBD1 TRBJ1-1 NA TRBV20-1 CSASELGTGDFTEAFF TGCAGTGCTAGTGAGCTTGGGACAGGGGATTTCACTGAAGCTTTCTTT
NA TRBJ1-2 once TRBV7-2 CASSPRVGGNYGYTF TGTGCCAGCAGCCCTCGAGTGGGGGGAAACTATGGCTACACCTTC
NA TRBJ2-1 many TRBV3-1 CASSPTASSYNEQFF TGTGCCAGCAGCCCGACGGCGAGCTCCTACAATGAGCAGTTCTTC
TRBD1 TRBJ2-1 NA TRBV20-1 CSARPGGDRVYNEQFF TGCAGTGCTAGGCCTGGAGGGGACAGGGTATACAATGAGCAGTTCTTC
NA TRBJ1-6 many TRBV9 CATRRGGVDNSPLHF TGTGCCACCAGGAGAGGGGGGGTGGATAATTCACCCCTCCACTTT
NA TRBJ2-4 many TRBV7-9 CASSLAGIQAKNIQYF TGTGCCAGCAGCTTAGCTGGAATACAGGCCAAAAACATTCAGTACTTC
TRBD1 TRBJ2-7 NA TRBV28 CASSATGVSSYEQYF TGTGCCAGCAGCGCCACAGGGGTGAGCTCCTACGAGCAGTACTTC
TRBD2 TRBJ2-7 NA TRBV12-3/TRBV12-4 CASSFGGGTYEQYF TGTGCCAGCAGTTTCGGCGGGGGAACATACGAGCAGTACTTC
TRBD1 TRBJ1-1 many TRBV27 CASCAGTEFTEAFF TGTGCCAGCTGTGCCGGGACAGAGTTTACTGAAGCTTTCTTT
NA TRBJ2-6 many TRBV5-1 CASSLHKLSGANVLTF TGCGCCAGCAGCTTACACAAGTTATCTGGGGCCAACGTCCTGACTTTC
NA TRBJ2-1 NA TRBV20-1 CSAPGTSQNEQFF TGCAGTGCTCCCGGGACTTCTCAAAATGAGCAGTTCTTC
NA TRBJ2-3 few TRBV10-1 CASSDPTLGDTQYF TGCGCCAGCAGTGACCCCACACTGGGAGATACGCAGTATTTT
TRBD2 TRBJ2-3 many TRBV6-1 CALGRAGTDTQYF TGTGCACTTGGGAGGGCCGGAACAGATACGCAGTATTTT
TRBD1 TRBJ1-1 many TRBV7-6 CASSLARGTTGGAEAFF TGTGCCAGCAGCCTAGCGAGGGGAACGACAGGGGGAGCTGAAGCTTTCTTT
NA TRBJ1-4 many TRBV11-3 CASSLAGLGEKLFF TGTGCCAGCAGCTTAGCGGGATTAGGGGAAAAACTGTTTTTT
NA TRBJ2-3 NA TRBV6-1 CASESDKSTDTQYF TGTGCCAGCGAGTCGGACAAGAGCACAGATACGCAGTATTTT
NA TRBJ2-1 many TRBV18 CASSPSQDIEQFF TGTGCCAGCTCACCCTCACAGGACATTGAGCAGTTCTTC
NA TRBJ1-1 many TRBV29-1 CSVPRGSTEGTEAFF TGCAGCGTGCCTAGGGGGTCCACCGAAGGTACCGAAGCTTTCTTT
NA TRBJ1-1 once TRBV5-1 CASSLWQNTEAFF TGCGCCAGCAGCTTGTGGCAAAACACTGAAGCTTTCTTT
TRBD2 TRBJ2-3 NA TRBV5-1 CASSLLPGTSNTDTQYF TGCGCCAGCAGCCTACTCCCGGGGACTAGTAATACAGATACGCAGTATTTT
TRBD1 TRBJ2-7 NA TRBV7-3 CVSSSAGGPSYEQYF TGTGTCAGCAGCTCCGCAGGGGGTCCGTCCTACGAGCAGTACTTC
NA TRBJ1-1 NA TRBV6-1 CASSQHPNTEAFF TGTGCCAGCAGCCAACATCCGAACACTGAAGCTTTCTTT
NA TRBJ2-2 many TRBV19 CASSIQGKTGELFF TGTGCCAGTAGTATTCAGGGGAAAACCGGGGAGCTGTTTTTT